Sequencing of this T cell receptor beta chain was carried out in a study of shared clonotypes between healthy human individuals. The trim removed 1 base at V and 3 bases at J, leaving 16 bases unmatched. The CDR3 length is 19 residues. CDR1 and CDR2 from the germline V gene are MDHEN and SYDVKM. Only in-frame clones appear in the TCRdb table, and some are missing; sequencing was by immunoSEQ multiplex PCR. The sample shows about 530,000 clones, almost 97% of them seen only once. The V gene is TRBV28, the J gene TRBJ2-7; 9 bases align to TRBD1. The sequencing input was naive CD4+ T cells sorted from blood. Described subset: CD45RA+ positively selected. This TCR came from a woman under 40 in good health. CDR3 loop: CASSLLRGQGMGTDYEQYF. CDR3 DNA sequence: TGTGCCAGCAGTTTATTACGGGGACAGGGAATGGGTACAGACTACGAGCAGTACTTC. Drawing the rest from reference TRBV28 and TRBJ2-7, the complete variable domain is DVKVTQSSRYLVKRTGEKVFLECVQDMDHENMFWYRQDPGLGLRLIYFSYDVKMKEKGDIPEGYSVSREKKERFSLILESASTNQTSMYLCASSLLRGQGMGTDYEQYFGPGTRLTVT.